This T cell receptor (beta chain) came from a study of shared clonotypes between healthy human individuals. This CDR3 comprises 11 residues. Germline loops: CDR1 MDHEN, CDR2 SYDVKM. V was shortened by 5 bases and J by 6 bases, with 4 bases between the two germline ends. Measured with immunoSEQ multiplex PCR; TCRdb has only the in-frame clones, and not every one. Among about 110,000 clones listed, 55% to 70% were seen once. The genes are TRBV28 and TRBJ2-2; the D is unclear. The sequence was obtained from a woman under 40 in good health. The sample taken for sequencing was memory CD8+ T cells sorted from blood. Specified subset: CD45RO+ cells pooled with CCR7-negative TemRA cells. CDR3 sequence (DNA): TGTGCCAGCAGTCGACCCGGGGAGCTGTTTTTT. It specifies CASSRPGELFF.